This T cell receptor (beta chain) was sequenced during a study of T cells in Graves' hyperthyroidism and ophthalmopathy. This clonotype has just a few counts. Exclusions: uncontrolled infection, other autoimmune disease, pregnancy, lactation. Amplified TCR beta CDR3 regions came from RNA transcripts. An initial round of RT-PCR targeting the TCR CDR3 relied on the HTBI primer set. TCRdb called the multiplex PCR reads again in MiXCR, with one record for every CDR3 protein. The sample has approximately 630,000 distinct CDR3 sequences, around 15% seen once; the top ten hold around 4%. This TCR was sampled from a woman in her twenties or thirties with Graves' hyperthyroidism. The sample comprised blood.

The CDR3 is CSARGGGGTEAFF. DNA of the CDR3: TGCAGTGCCCGTGGGGGGGGGGGCACTGAAGCTTTCTTT. The rearrangement joins TRBV20-1 to TRBJ1-1; D might be TRBD1 (5 bases). Trimming stripped 6 bases from V and 4 bases from J, with 15 bases between. There are 13 residues in the CDR3. Germline V CDR1 and CDR2: DFQATT, SNEGSKA (reference sequence).